This T cell receptor beta chain is from a study of T cell changes during pregnancy in multiple sclerosis. Profiling relied on immunoSEQ multiplex PCR, and the TCRdb table lists in-frame clones only, not all of them. In the table there are about 86,000 clones, approximately 90% of which are singletons. Trimming pared 5 bases from V and 4 bases from J, leaving 11 bases between. In germline, CDR1 is SEHNR, CDR2 FQNEAQ (reference sequence). The CDR3 has 14 residues. The sample in question was peripheral blood, obtained in the first trimester of pregnancy. The source is a female donor in good health, enrolled as a control in a pregnancy study. V is TRBV7-9 and J is TRBJ2-2; weak D call: TRBD1 (5 bases). Here the CDR3 reads CASSLTDSTGELFF. CDR3 DNA: TGTGCCAGCAGCCTGACAGACTCCACCGGGGAGCTGTTTTTT.